Each of the 15 T cell receptor beta chains below was sequenced from the same sample in a study of blood T cell repertoires in COVID-19. Sequenced by immunoSEQ multiplex PCR; TCRdb stores in-frame clones only, minus some. The sample consists of about 78,000 clones, over 80% of them appearing once. The sample consisted of peripheral blood. The receptor source for this set is a man aged 55 to 70 with active or convalescent COVID-19.

This chain uses TRBV2 with TRBJ2-1; TRBD1 matches 9 bases. This CDR3 has 21 amino acids. Germline loops: CDR1 SNHLY, CDR2 FYNNEI. The V and J ends lost 5 bases and 8 bases, in that order; junction bases with no gene match: 28. The CDR3 spells CASSFFDFRPPGQGNADEQFF. The CDR3 DNA follows: TGTGCCAGCAGTTTCTTTGATTTTCGTCCTCCAGGACAGGGGAACGCTGATGAGCAGTTCTTC.

The chain uses TRBV7-8 and TRBJ2-7, with 8 positions matching TRBD1. Germline V gene lookup returns CDR1 SGHVS and CDR2 FQNEAQ. After removal of 4 bases from V and 6 bases from J, the junction contained 8 bases not matched to a gene. The CDR3 loop spans 14 amino acids. CDR3 sequence reads: CASSYPGTGGEQYF. The CDR3 nucleotides read TGTGCCAGCAGCTATCCCGGGACAGGCGGCGAGCAGTACTTC. The complete variable domain, with remaining parts taken from reference TRBV7-8 and TRBJ2-7, reads GAGVSQSPRYKVAKRGQDVALRCDPISGHVSLFWYQQALGQGPEFLTYFQNEAQLDKSGLPSDRFFAERPEGSVSTLKIQRTQQEDSAVYLCASSYPGTGGEQYFGPGTRLTVT.

Concerning this clone itself: The germline gene is not matched at one end of the junction; a read error may be the cause. The rearrangement uses TRBV7-7 and TRBJ2-2; no definite D call. This CDR3 has 14 amino acids. The germline CDR1 and CDR2 sequences are SSHAT and FNYEAQ (reference sequence). The chain's CDR3 is CASSLGENTGELFF. The CDR3 region has the DNA TGTGCTAGCAGCTTAGGAGAGAACACCGGGGAGCTGTTTTTT.

The chain employs TRBV2 and TRBJ2-3; 13 bases match TRBD2. Germline CDR1 and CDR2: SNHLY and FYNNEI. V shed 6 bases, J shed 10 bases, and the junction held 10 bases outside the gene matches. The CDR3 has 15 residues. The CDR3 reads CASRPLAGGAGPQYF. The CDR3 DNA is TGTGCCAGCAGGCCACTAGCGGGGGGGGCAGGGCCGCAGTATTTT.

This chain joins TRBV5-1 and TRBJ2-3, with D unclear. V gave up 0 bases and J gave up 0 bases, with 14 bases separating them. Looked up from germline, CDR1 is SGHRS and CDR2 is YFSETQ. The CDR3 contains 17 residues. This CDR3 reads CASSLAPVTTSTDTQYF. In DNA, the CDR3 is TGCGCCAGCAGCTTGGCCCCCGTCACTACTAGCACAGATACGCAGTATTTT.

Comments on this clone: Germline and junction disagree at one end, which may indicate a read error. The CDR3 here is CASSPRAGAPQETQYF. In nucleotides, the CDR3 is TGTGCTAGCAGCCCCCGGGCGGGGGCGCCCCAAGAGACCCAGTACTTC. The V gene is TRBV7-7, the J gene TRBJ2-5; weak D call: TRBD2 (7 bases). Germline CDR1 and CDR2: SSHAT and FNYEAQ (reference sequence). The CDR3 length is 16 residues.

This chain links TRBV5-5 with TRBJ1-5, with D tentatively TRBD1 (5 bases). This CDR3 region has 18 residues. The germline gives CDR1 SGHKS, CDR2 YYEKEE (reference sequence). Trimming cost V 4 bases and J 5 bases, with 25 bases left between them. The CDR3 is CASSPLWSRESRYQPQHF. The CDR3 DNA is TGTGCCAGCAGCCCGCTTTGGTCCAGGGAAAGTCGGTATCAGCCCCAGCATTTT.

The chain links TRBV21-1 to TRBJ1-5; the table's D call TRBD1 went unverified against the DNA. TRBV21-1 is annotated as a pseudogene. The CDR3 consists of 15 residues. In DNA, the CDR3 is TGTGCCAGCAGCCCTCAACAGAATGGCAATCAGCCCCAGCATTTT. This encodes CASSPQQNGNQPQHF.

The V gene is TRBV9, the J gene TRBJ2-3; maybe TRBD2 (5 bases). The CDR3 is made up of 14 amino acids. Germline CDR1 SGDLS, CDR2 YYNGEE. The V gene lost 3 bases and the J gene lost 8 bases, with 16 bases spanning the gap. CDR3 in DNA: TGTGCCAGCAGCGCGCCGGATTTAGGAGGTACGCAGTATTTT. Amino acids: CASSAPDLGGTQYF. Based on the CDR3 plus reference TRBV9 and TRBJ2-3, the full variable domain is DSGVTQTPKHLITATGQRVTLRCSPRSGDLSVYWYQQSLDQGLQFLIQYYNGEERAKGNILERFSAQQFPDLHSELNLSSLELGDSALYFCASSAPDLGGTQYFGPGTRLTVL.

On this clone: A junction boundary mismatches the germline segment, possibly from a read error. The rearrangement uses TRBV10-3 and TRBJ1-1, with a possible D match to TRBD1 (6 bases). Per germline, CDR1 ENHRY and CDR2 SYGVKD. The CDR3 is 13 amino acids. CDR3 in amino acids: CAISAQGNAEAFF. The CDR3 DNA is TGTGCCATCAGTGCCCAGGGGAACGCTGAAGCTTTCTTT.

This clone has only one observation. V and J are TRBV21-1 and TRBJ2-1; the D call TRBD1 from the table was never checked on the DNA. TRBV21-1 constitutes a pseudogene. The CDR3 extends over 14 amino acids. Written as DNA, the CDR3 is TGTGCCAGCACAGGACAGACAAACTACAATGAGCAGTTCTTC. Protein: CASTGQTNYNEQFF.

The J gene is TRBJ1-1, the V gene TRBV30, with a weak D call TRBD1 (5 bases). This CDR3 region has 12 residues. V was cut by 1 base and J by 8 bases, with 11 bases left in between. CDR1 GTSNPN and CDR2 SVGIG come from the germline V gene (reference sequence). CDR3 amino acids: CAWSAGPGEAFF. CDR3 sequence (DNA): TGTGCCTGGAGTGCAGGGCCAGGGGAAGCTTTCTTT.

The CDR3 region has the DNA TGTGCCAGCAGTTGGGCTTCGGACTACGAGCAGTACTTC. Its translation: CASSWASDYEQYF. This chain links TRBV6-2 or TRBV6-3 with TRBJ2-7; no firm D call. There are 13 residues in the CDR3. Trimming stripped 4 bases from V and 3 bases from J, with 10 bases between. Per the germline V gene, CDR1 is MNHEY and CDR2 is SVGEGT.

Of note for this clone: An end of the junction differs from the germline gene, which may be a read error. The genes are TRBV6-5 and TRBJ1-2; 7 bases are shared with TRBD1. CDR1 MNHEY and CDR2 SVGAGI come from the germline V gene. The CDR3 is 12 amino acids. CDR3 bases: TGTGCCGTCTGGGGGACAGCCTATGGCTACATCTTC. It translates to CAVWGTAYGYIF.

This chain uses TRBV4-3 with TRBJ2-1, with 8 nucleotides matching TRBD2. CDR1 LGHNA and CDR2 YSLEER come from the germline V gene. With 1 base clipped from V and 8 bases from J, the junction kept 1 base outside the gene matches. The CDR3 is made up of 13 amino acids. CDR3: CASSQGRGDEQFF. CDR3 nucleotides: TGCGCCAGCAGCCAAGGGCGGGGGGATGAGCAGTTCTTC.